Listed here are 2 T cell receptor beta chains from one sample, sequenced in a study of early stage breast cancer tumors (TCRdb year 2017). Library method: the immunoSEQ multiplex PCR assay. Held by TCRdb, this immuneACCESS table contains in-frame sequences only and omits some clones. Under half of the omission traces to an unresolved V gene where checked; the cause of the rest is unknown. The sample includes more than 55,000 clones, with over 80% observed a single time. The ten largest clones add up to over 3.5% of the sample. The specimen sequenced was blood. These receptor sequences come from a person in their forties with breast cancer.

For the CDR3, the DNA is TGTGCCAGCAGCTTAGAAGGTAGCGGGAGCACAGATACGCAGTATTTT. This codes for CASSLEGSGSTDTQYF. The gene calls are TRBV7-2 and TRBJ2-3; 7 bases match TRBD2. Germline assignment: CDR1 SGHTA and CDR2 FQGNSA. V shed 1 base and J 0 bases; nucleotides not matched to a gene: 4. The CDR3 covers 16 residues.

The chain recombines TRBV7-9 with TRBJ1-2; D gene unclear. Trimming removed 4 bases at V and 7 bases at J, with 13 bases between. Germline CDR1 and CDR2: SEHNR and FQNEAQ (reference sequence). The CDR3 consists of 13 residues. CDR3 nucleotide sequence: TGTGCCAGCAGCTCGGGCCTAGAAGGTGGCTACACCTTC. Its protein product is CASSSGLEGGYTF.